This note documents a single T cell receptor beta chain sequence. With 3 bases clipped from V and 5 bases from J, the junction kept 4 bases outside the gene matches. Germline V CDR1 and CDR2: LGHNT, FRNRAP. This CDR3 spans 15 amino acids. The data were taken from a study of blood T cell repertoires in COVID-19. Produced via immunoSEQ multiplex PCR; TCRdb's table is partial and in-frame only. The sample carries over 55,000 clones, roughly 84% recorded once. The chain joins TRBV12-5 to TRBJ2-2; 9 nucleotides agree with TRBD1. This receptor was obtained from a man aged 50 to 59 with active COVID-19. Material for sequencing was peripheral blood. CDR3 DNA: TGTGCTAGTGGTTTACGACAGGGGGAGACCGGGGAGCTGTTTTTT. Amino acid sequence: CASGLRQGETGELFF.